Listed below are T cell receptor beta chains from one sample, sequenced in a study of blood T cell dynamics during melanoma immunotherapy. Produced via immunoSEQ multiplex PCR; TCRdb's table is partial and in-frame only. The sample contains about 8,500 clones, roughly 77% of which appear only once. Sequencing used blood, obtained from a patient treated with checkpoint blockade. The source is a human donor with melanoma. Both conserved end residues are part of each CDR3.

V gene: TRBV10-3; J gene: TRBJ1-5; CDR3 protein: CAISEANGQPQHF
V gene: TRBV5-6; J gene: TRBJ2-1; CDR3 protein: CASSSAGAYNEQFF
V gene: TRBV7-9; J gene: TRBJ1-1; CDR3 protein: CASSHEGGTEAFF
V gene: TRBV6-6; J gene: TRBJ2-7; CDR3 protein: CATRGGGPHYEQYF
V gene: TRBV6-5; J gene: TRBJ2-7; CDR3 protein: CASSYGLAGGGEQYF
V gene: TRBV18; J gene: TRBJ2-3; CDR3 protein: CASSPEQVADTQYF
V gene: TRBV4-1; J gene: TRBJ2-7; CDR3 protein: CASSPWGSSYEQYF
V gene: TRBV7-2; J gene: TRBJ2-5; CDR3 protein: CASSLGGTAETQYF
V gene: TRBV7-9; J gene: TRBJ2-7; CDR3 protein: CASSVPTAKLYEQYF
V gene: TRBV18; J gene: TRBJ2-3; CDR3 protein: CASSPYDGSTDTQYF